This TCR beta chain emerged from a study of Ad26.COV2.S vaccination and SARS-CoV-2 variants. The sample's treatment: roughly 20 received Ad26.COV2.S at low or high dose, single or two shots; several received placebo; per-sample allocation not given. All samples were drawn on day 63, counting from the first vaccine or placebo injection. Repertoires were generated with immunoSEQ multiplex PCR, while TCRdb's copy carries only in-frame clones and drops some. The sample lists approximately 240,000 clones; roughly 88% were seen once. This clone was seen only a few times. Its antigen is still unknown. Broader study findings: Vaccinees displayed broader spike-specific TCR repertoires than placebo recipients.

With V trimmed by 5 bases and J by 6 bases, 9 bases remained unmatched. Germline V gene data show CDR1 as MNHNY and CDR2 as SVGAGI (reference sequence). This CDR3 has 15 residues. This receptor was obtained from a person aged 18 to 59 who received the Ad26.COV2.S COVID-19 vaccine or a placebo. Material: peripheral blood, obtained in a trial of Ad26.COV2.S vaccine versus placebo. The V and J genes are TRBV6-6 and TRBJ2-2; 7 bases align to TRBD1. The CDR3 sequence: CASSPTGQVAGELFF. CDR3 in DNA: TGTGCCAGCAGTCCTACTGGACAGGTGGCCGGGGAGCTGTTTTTT.